This passage covers 27 T cell receptor beta chains from one sample sequenced in a study of CD8+ T cells in alopecia areata. RNA extraction was followed by reverse transcription into cDNA, which acted as the sequencing template. TCRdb keeps only in-frame clones here, not all; method: immunoSEQ multiplex PCR. Of approximately 300,000 clones listed, 58% are singletons. Treatment meaning: oral pan-JAK inhibitor, 5-10 mg twice daily. The material was CD4+ T cells sorted from blood, obtained at week 24, from a patient treated with tofacitinib. The receptors derive from a human donor with alopecia areata.

This clone was seen a few times. V gene TRBV2 combines with J gene TRBJ2-7; D gene unclear. V was trimmed by 2 bases and J by 3 bases, leaving 11 bases between them. The CDR3 consists of 14 residues. Per the germline V gene, CDR1 is SNHLY and CDR2 is FYNNEI. The CDR3 sequence is CASSENGKGYEQYF. The CDR3, as DNA: TGTGCCAGCAGTGAAAACGGTAAAGGCTACGAGCAGTACTTC.

The chain carries TRBV4-1 and TRBJ1-1, with D unresolved. The germline V gene encodes CDR1 MGHRA and CDR2 YSYEKL. V gave up 6 bases and J gave up 1 base, with 12 bases separating them. The CDR3 is 14 residues long. The CDR3 protein is CASSLDGENTEAFF. The CDR3 nucleotides read TGCGCCAGCAGTTTGGACGGTGAGAACACTGAAGCTTTCTTT.

The chain has TRBV10-3 and TRBJ1-1; D gene unclear. The CDR3 spans 13 residues. Trimming left V 7 bases short and J 0 bases short, with 9 bases between. Per the germline V gene, CDR1 is ENHRY and CDR2 is SYGVKD. CDR3 DNA: TGTGCCATCATAAAGGGAGTGAACACTGAAGCTTTCTTT. It translates to CAIIKGVNTEAFF.

The chain has TRBV30 and TRBJ1-2; D is ambiguous. Germline CDR1 and CDR2: GTSNPN and SVGIG (reference sequence). With 3 bases removed from V and 1 base from J, the gap between germline ends came to 9 bases. The length of the CDR3 is 13 residues. The CDR3: CAWRGSFNYGYTF. The DNA of the CDR3 is TGTGCCTGGAGGGGCAGCTTTAACTATGGCTACACCTTC.

This sequence joins TRBV29-1 and TRBJ1-2; D is undetermined. This CDR3 spans 14 amino acids. CDR1 is SQVTM, CDR2 ANQGSEA, per germline. The V and J ends lost 0 bases and 6 bases respectively, with 14 bases between them. The CDR3 DNA is TGCAGCGTTGAAGAAAGGCGGAGGGTCAATGGCTACACCTTC. Protein: CSVEERRRVNGYTF.

This clone was detected once. The rearrangement links TRBV6-6 to TRBJ2-7, with no clear D. V was cut by 0 bases and J by 2 bases, with 11 bases left in between. The length of the CDR3 is 15 residues. CDR1 is MNHNY and CDR2 is SVGAGI in the germline V gene (reference sequence). CDR3 sequence (DNA): TGTGCCAGCAGTTACTCTTTACCGCCTACCTACGAGCAGTACTTC. Amino acids: CASSYSLPPTYEQYF.

V usage is TRBV2 and J usage is TRBJ1-1; no firm D call. V gave up 7 bases and J gave up 0 bases, with 18 bases separating them. Germline lookup yields CDR1 SNHLY and CDR2 FYNNEI. CDR3 length: 16 amino acids. CDR3 residues: CASTRASQSMNTEAFF. The CDR3 coding sequence is TGTGCCAGCACTCGGGCCTCCCAAAGCATGAACACTGAAGCTTTCTTT. Looking up the rest from reference TRBV2 and TRBJ1-1 gives the full variable domain: EPEVTQTPSHQVTQMGQEVILRCVPISNHLYFYWYRQILGQKVEFLVSFYNNEISEKSEIFDDQFSVERPDGSNFTLKIRSTKLEDSAMYFCASTRASQSMNTEAFFGQGTRLTVV.

The chain recombines TRBV7-9 with TRBJ1-2; TRBD1 aligns across 7 bases. This CDR3 is 14 amino acids long. Germline V gene data show CDR1 as SEHNR and CDR2 as FQNEAQ (reference sequence). Trimming removed 1 base from V and 7 bases from J; junction bases left unmatched: 6. The CDR3 protein is CASSLDRGVGGYTF. For the CDR3, the DNA is TGTGCCAGCAGCTTAGACAGGGGAGTTGGTGGCTACACCTTC.

The chain links TRBV27 to TRBJ1-2; TRBD1 matches 8 bases. The CDR3 covers 14 residues. Per the germline V gene, CDR1 is MNHEY and CDR2 is SMNVEV (reference sequence). Trimming cost V 6 bases and J 6 bases; bases outside gene matches: 9. This CDR3 is CASSPDRAGNGYTF. The CDR3 nucleotides are TGTGCCAGCAGCCCGGACAGGGCGGGGAATGGCTACACCTTC.

This clone was seen a handful of times. The V and J genes are TRBV30 and TRBJ1-1; 7 nucleotides line up with TRBD1. J gave up 7 bases and V 3 bases, and 8 bases lay outside the gene matches. The germline gives CDR1 GTSNPN, CDR2 SVGIG (reference sequence). This CDR3 region has 13 residues. CDR3 nucleotides: TGTGCCTGGAGGGTTATCACAGGGGTTGAAGCTTTCTTT. As protein: CAWRVITGVEAFF.

V and J are TRBV29-1 and TRBJ2-5, with D unresolved. V dropped 4 bases and J dropped 1 base, with 10 bases sitting between them. Germline V lookup: CDR1 SQVTM, CDR2 ANQGSEA. The CDR3 loop spans 13 amino acids. CDR3 nucleotide sequence: TGCAGCGTTGTAGGCGGAATCCAAGAGACCCAGTACTTC. It encodes CSVVGGIQETQYF. Full variable domain (remainder filled in from reference TRBV29-1 and TRBJ2-5): SAVISQKPSRDICQRGTSLTIQCQVDSQVTMMFWYRQQPGQSLTLIATANQGSEATYESGFVIDKFPISRPNLTFSTLTVSNMSPEDSSIYLCSVVGGIQETQYFGPGTRLLVL.

This clone was picked up a small number of times. The rearrangement links TRBV6-5 to TRBJ1-5; D remains ambiguous. Germline V gives CDR1 MNHEY, CDR2 SVGAGI. The V and J ends lost 4 bases and 4 bases respectively, with 8 bases between them. This CDR3 spans 13 amino acids. Here the CDR3 DNA reads TGTGCCAGCAGTTTAAAACAGAATCAGCCCCAGCATTTT. This codes for CASSLKQNQPQHF.

This chain joins TRBV5-1 and TRBJ2-1, with D perhaps TRBD1 (5 bases). The CDR3 is made up of 15 amino acids. Trimming left V 0 bases short and J 8 bases short, with 15 bases between. In germline, CDR1 is SGHRS, CDR2 YFSETQ. For the CDR3, the DNA is TGCGCCAGCAGCTTGGTGGTGTCAGGGCAGGATGAGCAGTTCTTC. Translating gives CASSLVVSGQDEQFF.

This clone was recorded a few times. The genes are TRBV19 and TRBJ1-1, with 8 bases that match TRBD1. CDR1 and CDR2 from the germline V gene are LNHDA and SQIVND (reference sequence). Germline trimming cut 6 bases from V and 2 bases from J; bases unmatched to any gene: 11. The CDR3 consists of 16 residues. The CDR3 reads CASSYRGNMGNTEAFF. The CDR3, as DNA: TGTGCCAGTAGCTACAGGGGGAATATGGGAAACACTGAAGCTTTCTTT.

CDR3 loop: CASSQLGTTKNTEAFF. The CDR3 DNA is TGCGCCAGCAGCCAATTAGGGACAACCAAGAACACTGAAGCTTTCTTT. The chain recombines TRBV4-1 with TRBJ1-1; tentatively, D is TRBD1 (6 bases). This CDR3 has 16 residues. The V and J ends lost 2 bases and 1 base respectively, with 14 bases between them. Germline V gene data show CDR1 as MGHRA and CDR2 as YSYEKL.

The J gene is TRBJ1-1, the V gene TRBV20-1; TRBD1 is a possible D gene (5 bases). Per the germline V gene, CDR1 is DFQATT and CDR2 is SNEGSKA (reference sequence). This CDR3 is 11 amino acids long. With 6 bases removed from V and 1 base from J, the gap between germline ends came to 6 bases. CDR3 sequence reads: CSAQGNTEAFF. The CDR3 nucleotides are TGCAGTGCCCAGGGGAACACTGAAGCTTTCTTT.

The chain carries TRBV27 and TRBJ2-2; 7 bases agree with TRBD1. This CDR3 comprises 16 residues. Germline V gene data show CDR1 as MNHEY and CDR2 as SMNVEV (reference sequence). The junction had 6 bases not matched to a gene; V was cut back by 3 bases and J by 2 bases. The CDR3 DNA reads TGTGCCAGCAGTTTCCCCGGGACAGCTAACACCGGGGAGCTGTTTTTT. This codes for CASSFPGTANTGELFF.

This clone was seen a handful of times. The rearrangement joins TRBV5-1 to TRBJ2-6; D is uncertain. Germline assignment: CDR1 SGHRS and CDR2 YFSETQ. This CDR3 is 17 amino acids long. With 4 bases removed from V and 4 bases from J, the gap between germline ends came to 18 bases. The CDR3, as DNA: TGCGCCAGCAGCCCCGAGGTCCAGTTTACCGGGGCCAACGTCCTGACTTTC. This gives the protein CASSPEVQFTGANVLTF.

The chain uses TRBV7-2 and TRBJ2-1, with a weak D call TRBD2 (5 bases). With 4 bases removed from V and 12 bases from J, the gap between germline ends came to 10 bases. The CDR3 loop spans 11 amino acids. Germline V gene sequence: CDR1 SGHTA, CDR2 FQGNSA. CDR3 in amino acids: CASSSEVLQFF. Here the CDR3 DNA reads TGTGCCAGCAGCTCGGAGGTCTTGCAGTTCTTC.

This clone has only a few counts. The chain couples TRBV28 to TRBJ2-6; unclear D gene. Trimming pared 6 bases from V and 4 bases from J, leaving 19 bases between. This CDR3 is built from 17 residues. From germline, CDR1 is MDHEN and CDR2 SYDVKM. This CDR3 is CASSRPSGPAGANVLTF. CDR3 nucleotides: TGTGCCAGCAGCAGACCCAGTGGCCCCGCGGGGGCCAACGTCCTGACTTTC. The whole variable domain, remainder taken from reference TRBV28 and TRBJ2-6, is DVKVTQSSRYLVKRTGEKVFLECVQDMDHENMFWYRQDPGLGLRLIYFSYDVKMKEKGDIPEGYSVSREKKERFSLILESASTNQTSMYLCASSRPSGPAGANVLTFGAGSRLTVL.

This chain uses TRBV4-1 with TRBJ2-4; D assignment may be TRBD1 or TRBD2 (5 bases each). Per the germline V gene, CDR1 is MGHRA and CDR2 is YSYEKL. The CDR3 sequence is 17 residues long. V lost 5 bases, J lost 9 bases, and 26 bases lay in between. The CDR3 coding sequence is TGCGCCAGCAGCATCACCCGGGACCTTCATTTTGGTGGCATTCAGTACTTC. Protein sequence: CASSITRDLHFGGIQYF.

This chain uses TRBV29-1 with TRBJ1-1; D is unclear. Germline assignment: CDR1 SQVTM and CDR2 ANQGSEA. Trimming took off 4 bases at V and 10 bases at J, with 13 bases between the two ends. This CDR3 is 11 amino acids long. CDR3 amino acids: CSVVMARGAFF. DNA of the CDR3: TGCAGCGTTGTTATGGCCCGGGGAGCTTTCTTT.

The V and J genes are TRBV5-1 and TRBJ2-5; D is uncertain. The CDR3 runs 14 residues. The V end was cut by 1 base, the J end by 5 bases, with 12 bases between. The germline CDR1 and CDR2 sequences are SGHRS and YFSETQ. CDR3 coding DNA: TGCGCCAGCAGCTTGTTCTCGGGCCGGGAGACCCAGTACTTC. Protein: CASSLFSGRETQYF.

The chain joins TRBV2 to TRBJ1-5; a weak D match, TRBD1 (6 bases). V gave up 4 bases and J gave up 1 base, with 8 bases separating them. CDR1 is SNHLY and CDR2 is FYNNEI in the germline V gene. This CDR3 contains 14 residues. The CDR3 region has the DNA TGTGCCAGCAGTGTTCAGGGGAGCAATCAGCCCCAGCATTTT. Its translation: CASSVQGSNQPQHF.

The rearrangement joins TRBV5-4 to TRBJ2-7; D tentatively fits TRBD1 or TRBD2 (5 bases each). Germline V gives CDR1 SGHNT, CDR2 YYREEE (reference sequence). The V end was cut by 4 bases, the J end by 4 bases, with 18 bases between. The CDR3 consists of 15 residues. The CDR3 nucleotides are TGTGCCAGCAGCAATCGGGACCTCCAAGGTTACGAGCAGTACTTC. Translating gives CASSNRDLQGYEQYF. Full variable domain (outside the CDR3, taken from reference TRBV5-4 and TRBJ2-7): ETGVTQSPTHLIKTRGQQVTLRCSSQSGHNTVSWYQQALGQGPQFIFQYYREEENGRGNFPPRFSGLQFPNYSSELNVNALELDDSALYLCASSNRDLQGYEQYFGPGTRLTVT.

The chain employs TRBV2 and TRBJ2-7; no clear D. CDR3 length equals 14 residues. V lost 3 bases and J lost 2, with 11 bases in between. The germline V gene encodes CDR1 SNHLY and CDR2 FYNNEI. The CDR3 coding sequence is TGTGCCAGCAGTGAGGTCGGAGCCACCTACGAGCAGTACTTC. Protein product: CASSEVGATYEQYF.

The chain is built from TRBV5-1 and TRBJ2-3, with D perhaps TRBD1 (6 bases). With 3 bases removed from V and 5 bases from J, the gap between germline ends came to 10 bases. CDR3 length: 13 residues. Per germline, CDR1 SGHRS and CDR2 YFSETQ. CDR3 residues: CASSSTGQDTQYF. CDR3 sequence (DNA): TGCGCCAGCAGCTCGACGGGACAAGATACGCAGTATTTT.